The clone carrying this TCR beta chain has a handful of counts. One entry per CDR3 protein results from TCRdb running MiXCR on the RT-PCR reads. The sample consists of around 700,000 distinct CDR3 sequences, approximately 15% of them appearing once. V was pared by 2 bases and J by 2 bases, with 12 bases between. CDR3 length equals 15 residues. Looked up from germline, CDR1 is MNHEY and CDR2 is SVGAGI. This sequence originates from a female donor in good health, serving as a healthy control. The sample taken for sequencing was memory CD4+ T cells from blood. The chain joins TRBV6-5 to TRBJ1-1; D ambiguous. Written as DNA, the CDR3 is TGTGCCAGCAGTTACACGAATAGGGTTAACACTGAAGCTTTCTTT. This encodes CASSYTNRVNTEAFF.